Listed below are T cell receptor beta chains from one sample, sequenced in a study of blood T cell repertoires in COVID-19. Assay used: immunoSEQ multiplex PCR; TCRdb lists only in-frame clones, some missing. Of about 180,000 clones listed, 65% to 90% are singletons. Sequenced sample: peripheral blood. The receptors here all came from a man aged 50 to 60 with active or convalescent COVID-19. CDR3s include the opening cysteine and the closing phenylalanine or tryptophan. Each record gives: clone size, V gene, D gene, J gene, CDR3 protein, CDR3 DNA. A D gene is named only where the DNA matches it firmly. A row's size may be missing; if present it is once, few, many or a size class.

-	TRBV7-9	TRBD1	TRBJ2-7	CASSDRGPTGGDYEQYF	TGTGCCAGCAGCGACCGCGGACCTACAGGGGGTGACTACGAGCAGTACTTC
-	TRBV19	TRBD2	TRBJ2-6	CASSILAGGGGANVLTF	TGTGCCAGTAGTATCCTAGCGGGAGGGGGAGGGGCCAACGTCCTGACTTTC
-	TRBV6-5	TRBD1	TRBJ1-5	CASNNRGRGQPQHF	TGTGCCAGCAATAACAGGGGGCGCGGTCAGCCCCAGCATTTT
-	TRBV6-5	-	TRBJ2-6	CASSPIQSGANVLTF	TGTGCCAGCAGCCCGATCCAGTCTGGGGCCAACGTCCTGACTTTC
-	TRBV23-1	-	TRBJ1-2	CASSTLFWGPYGYTF	TGCGCCAGCAGTACACTTTTTTGGGGCCCCTATGGCTACACCTTC
once	TRBV24-1	-	TRBJ2-5	CATSDFSSGTQYF	TGTGCCACCAGTGATTTTTCCAGTGGGACCCAGTACTTC
-	TRBV14	TRBD1	TRBJ1-4	CASSPRTGGREKLFF	TGTGCCAGCAGCCCCCGGACAGGGGGCAGGGAAAAACTGTTTTTT
-	TRBV20-1	-	TRBJ1-6	CSASLDGGRNSPLHF	TGCAGTGCTAGTTTAGACGGGGGGAGGAATTCACCCCTCCACTTT
-	TRBV5-1	TRBD1	TRBJ2-7	CASSLGTGASYEQYF	TGCGCCAGCAGCTTGGGGACAGGGGCATCCTACGAGCAGTACTTC
-	TRBV7-3	TRBD2	TRBJ2-3	CASSLSLAVSTDTQYF	TGTGCCAGCAGCTTATCACTAGCGGTTAGCACAGATACGCAGTATTTT
-	TRBV19	-	TRBJ1-2	CASSMAGYGYTF	TGTGCCAGTAGTATGGCGGGATATGGCTACACCTTC
-	TRBV5-1	-	TRBJ2-2	CASSLVGVGSTGELFF	TGCGCCAGCAGCTTGGTCGGAGTCGGGAGCACCGGGGAGCTGTTTTTT
-	TRBV13	TRBD1	TRBJ1-5	CASSEGQGNQPQHF	TGTGCCAGCAGCGAGGGACAGGGGAACCAGCCCCAGCATTTT
-	TRBV7-2	TRBD1	TRBJ2-7	CASSSYRGTYEQYF	TGTGCCAGCAGCTCATACAGGGGTACCTACGAGCAGTACTTC
-	TRBV27	TRBD1	TRBJ1-5	CASRPTDRGNQPQHF	TGTGCCAGCCGACCGACGGACAGGGGCAATCAGCCCCAGCATTTT
many	TRBV19	-	TRBJ2-7	CASSIGAGSYEQYF	TGTGCCAGTAGTATTGGGGCAGGATCCTACGAGCAGTACTTC
-	TRBV18	-	TRBJ1-1	CASSPVLLDTPSLDTEAFF	TGTGCCAGCTCACCGGTTTTGCTAGATACCCCCTCACTCGACACTGAAGCTTTCTTT
-	TRBV28	TRBD2	TRBJ2-5	CASRGGVEVMETQYF	TGTGCCAGCAGGGGGGGGGTGGAGGTGATGGAGACCCAGTACTTC
-	TRBV18	TRBD1	TRBJ2-7	CASSTGQGEDEQYF	TGTGCCAGCTCAACCGGTCAGGGGGAAGACGAGCAGTACTTC
-	TRBV5-1	-	TRBJ1-3	CASSLQGAGNTIYF	TGCGCCAGCAGCTTACAGGGAGCAGGAAACACCATATATTTT
-	TRBV7-3	-	TRBJ2-1	CASSLGGIAYNEQFF	TGTGCCAGCAGCTTAGGAGGGATTGCCTACAATGAGCAGTTCTTC
-	TRBV7-7	TRBD1	TRBJ2-3	CASSSGQGQGTDTQYF	TGTGCCAGCAGCTCTGGACAGGGCCAAGGCACAGATACGCAGTATTTT
-	TRBV11-2	TRBD2	TRBJ2-3	CASSLGTSLGGRGDTQYF	TGTGCCAGCAGCTTAGGAACCAGTCTGGGCGGGAGAGGAGATACGCAGTATTTT
-	TRBV5-1	TRBD2	TRBJ2-1	CASSWGSGTYNEQFF	TGCGCCAGCAGCTGGGGTAGCGGGACCTACAATGAGCAGTTCTTC
-	TRBV6-2/TRBV6-3	-	TRBJ1-5	CASSDSFRQPQHF	TGTGCCAGCAGTGACTCTTTCCGGCAGCCCCAGCATTTT
-	TRBV19	-	TRBJ2-5	CASSISRQETQYF	TGTGCCAGTAGTATCTCCAGACAAGAGACCCAGTACTTC
few	TRBV7-2	-	TRBJ2-7	CASRPGTQTYEQYF	TGTGCCAGCAGGCCCGGGACACAGACCTACGAGCAGTACTTC
few	TRBV6-6	-	TRBJ1-2	CASSFLQGNYGYTF	TGTGCCAGCAGCTTTCTGCAGGGTAACTATGGCTACACCTTC
-	TRBV6-6	-	TRBJ1-3	CASSSQGTPGNTIYF	TGTGCCAGCAGTTCACAGGGAACCCCTGGAAACACCATATATTTT
-	TRBV29-1	-	TRBJ1-3	CSVASGVASGNTIYF	TGCAGCGTGGCCTCAGGTGTTGCCTCTGGAAACACCATATATTTT
few	TRBV5-4	-	TRBJ2-3	CASSSQSRDTDTQYF	TGTGCCAGCAGCTCCCAGAGCAGGGACACAGATACGCAGTATTTT
once	TRBV3-1/TRBV3-2	TRBD2	TRBJ2-1	CASSQGGGIYNEQFF	TGTGCCAGCAGCCAAGGCGGGGGGATATACAATGAGCAGTTCTTC
-	TRBV28	TRBD1	TRBJ1-5	CASSPPGQGGQPQHF	TGTGCCAGCAGTCCCCCCGGACAGGGCGGGCAGCCCCAGCATTTT
-	TRBV30	-	TRBJ2-7	CAWSRGTVSREQYF	TGTGCCTGGAGTCGCGGGACAGTGTCTAGGGAGCAGTACTTC
once	TRBV6-5	-	TRBJ2-7	CASSSPRAGVSYEQYF	TGTGCCAGCAGTTCCCCCCGGGCAGGGGTGTCCTACGAGCAGTACTTC